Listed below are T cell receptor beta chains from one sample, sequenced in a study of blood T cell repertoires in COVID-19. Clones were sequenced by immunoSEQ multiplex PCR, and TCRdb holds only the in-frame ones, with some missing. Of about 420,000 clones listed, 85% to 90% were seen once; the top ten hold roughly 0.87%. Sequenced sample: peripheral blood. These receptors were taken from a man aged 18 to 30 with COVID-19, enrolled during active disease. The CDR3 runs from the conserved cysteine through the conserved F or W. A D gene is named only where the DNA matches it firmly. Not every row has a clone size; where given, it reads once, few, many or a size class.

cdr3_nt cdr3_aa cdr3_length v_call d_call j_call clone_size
TGTGCCTGGAGTGTACTTAGAGCGGGAGGGCCGTTCGCGCACGAGCAGTACTTC CAWSVLRAGGPFAHEQYF 18 TRBV30 TRBD2 TRBJ2-7 -
TGTGCCAGCAGTCCAACTGACAGGTTAAATGAAAAACTGTTTTTT CASSPTDRLNEKLFF 15 TRBV6-5 - TRBJ1-4 -
TGTGCCACCGCGACTCGGGACAGGGCAACATACGGGTACGAGCAGTACTTC CATATRDRATYGYEQYF 17 TRBV2 TRBD1 TRBJ2-7 -
TGTGCCAGCAGCCGTAGCGGGAAGAATGAGCAGTTCTTC CASSRSGKNEQFF 13 TRBV11-1 TRBD2 TRBJ2-1 -
TGTGCCAGCAGCCTAGGGGGCCTGGCCGGGGAGCTGTTTTTT CASSLGGLAGELFF 14 TRBV27 TRBD1 TRBJ2-2 -
TGTGCCAGCAGTTCAATCCAGCGACTAGGCCGCCAGCAGTACTTC CASSSIQRLGRQQYF 15 TRBV6-5 - TRBJ2-7 -
TGTGCCAGCAGCTTAGGCGGGACGGTGGCTGAAGCTTTCTTT CASSLGGTVAEAFF 14 TRBV11-3 - TRBJ1-1 -
TGTGCCAGCAGCTTAATCTGGGGAGGGGGGAAAGCTAACTATGGCTACACCTTC CASSLIWGGGKANYGYTF 18 TRBV7-2 - TRBJ1-2 -
TGTGCCAGCAGCGGACGCCTAGCGGGCTACAGTTCCTACAATGAGCAGTTCTTC CASSGRLAGYSSYNEQFF 18 TRBV9 TRBD2 TRBJ2-1 -
TGCGCCAGCAGACCAACAAATGTAGGGACTTCCTACGAGCAGTACTTC CASRPTNVGTSYEQYF 16 TRBV10-2 - TRBJ2-7 -
TGTGCCAGCAGTTTAGGGGGGGTTCAGACCCAGTACTTC CASSLGGVQTQYF 13 TRBV12-3/TRBV12-4 - TRBJ2-5 few
TGTGCTAGTGGTAGCGACGGGAACTCTGGAAACACCATATATTTT CASGSDGNSGNTIYF 15 TRBV12-5 - TRBJ1-3 -
TGCGCCAGCAGCTTGGTTCCCAGGGGGAAAATGAACACTGAAGCTTTCTTT CASSLVPRGKMNTEAFF 17 TRBV5-1 TRBD1 TRBJ1-1 -
TGTGCCAGCAACGCACTGGCTTCCGGGGAGGGTGAGCAGTTCTTC CASNALASGEGEQFF 15 TRBV7-9 TRBD2 TRBJ2-1 -